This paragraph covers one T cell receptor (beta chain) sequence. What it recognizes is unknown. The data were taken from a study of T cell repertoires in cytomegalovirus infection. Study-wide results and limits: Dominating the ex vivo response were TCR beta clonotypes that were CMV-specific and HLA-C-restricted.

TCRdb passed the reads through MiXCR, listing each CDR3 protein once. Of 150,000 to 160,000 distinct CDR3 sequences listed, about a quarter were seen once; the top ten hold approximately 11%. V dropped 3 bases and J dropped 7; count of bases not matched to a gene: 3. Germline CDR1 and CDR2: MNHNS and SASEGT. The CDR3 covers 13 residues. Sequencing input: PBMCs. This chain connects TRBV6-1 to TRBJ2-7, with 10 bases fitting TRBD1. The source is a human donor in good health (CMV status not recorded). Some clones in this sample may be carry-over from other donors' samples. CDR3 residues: CASSDWGQGEQYF. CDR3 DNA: TGTGCCAGCAGTGATTGGGGACAGGGGGAGCAGTACTTC.